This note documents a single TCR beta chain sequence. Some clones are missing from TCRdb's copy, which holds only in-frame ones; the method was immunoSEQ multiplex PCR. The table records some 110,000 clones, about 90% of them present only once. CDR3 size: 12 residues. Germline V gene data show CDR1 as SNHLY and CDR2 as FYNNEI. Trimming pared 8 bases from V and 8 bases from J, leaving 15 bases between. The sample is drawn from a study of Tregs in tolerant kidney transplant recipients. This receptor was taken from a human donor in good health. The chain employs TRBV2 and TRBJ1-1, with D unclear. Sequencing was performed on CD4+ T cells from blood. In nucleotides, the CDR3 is TGTGCCAGCGGGAGGGCTGAACCGGAAGCTTTCTTT. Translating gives CASGRAEPEAFF.